This TCR beta chain originates from a study of shared clonotypes between healthy human individuals. The CDR3 is 14 amino acids. The germline gives CDR1 SGHTA, CDR2 FQGNSA. Deletions cut 2 bases from V and 1 base from J, with 5 bases between. Libraries were prepared by immunoSEQ multiplex PCR; TCRdb keeps only in-frame clonotypes and omits some of them. Among about 1 million clones listed, around 82% were seen once. As concerns this clone: Its antigen is currently unknown.

Study conclusions and caveats: The generation probabilities recorded for non-shared clonotypes fell below those of clonotypes shared by all four donors.

The source material was memory CD4+ T cells from PBMCs. Subset: CD45RA-negative fraction. The chain couples TRBV7-2 to TRBJ2-2; no clear D. This TCR was recovered from a man aged 18 to 30 in good health. Some clones in this sample may be carry-over from other donors' samples. The DNA of the CDR3 is TGTGCCAGCAGCTTACAACAGAACACCGGGGAGCTGTTTTTT. Protein: CASSLQQNTGELFF.